Included here is one T cell receptor (beta chain) sequence, with context. The V gene end was trimmed by 4 bases and the J gene end by 1 base; junction bases not matched to a gene: 4. The CDR3 covers 16 residues. The germline CDR1 and CDR2 sequences are SGHTA and FQGNSA. Profiled with immunoSEQ multiplex PCR; TCRdb holds only in-frame clones, not every one. The sample lists about 190,000 clones, about nine tenths occurring once. This entry comes from a study of control samples from healthy donors and cancer patients. The specimen was blood. The chain carries TRBV7-2 and TRBJ2-2; 9 nucleotides align to TRBD2. This receptor was taken from a young man in good health. The CDR3 is CASSSGLAVNTGELFF. The CDR3 nucleotides read TGTGCCAGCAGCTCGGGACTAGCCGTGAACACCGGGGAGCTGTTTTTT.